The TCR beta chain described here comes from a study of T-cell memory formation after mild COVID-19. On the study more broadly: Each donor largely had its own TCR clusters.

Remarks on this clonotype: Its matching antigen is unknown.

Sample barcodes and UMIs were carried by the TCR alpha and TCR beta cDNA libraries that 5'RACE generated with constant-segment primers. One entry per CDR3 protein, called by TCRdb with MiXCR from the 5' RACE reads. The sample shows about 310,000 distinct CDR3 sequences, 15% to 20% of them seen only once. This CDR3 has 18 residues. Trimming shortened V by 0 bases and J by 9 bases, and 21 bases separated the two germline ends. Germline V CDR1 and CDR2: MNHEY, SVGAGI. Findings and caveats of the study: Some clones that responded were present in memory (sampled pre-infection), which suggests cross-reactive memory joined. CD4+ contracting clones lay mainly in CM and EM, CD8+ ones in EMRA.

The rearrangement links TRBV6-5 to TRBJ1-6; D uncertain. The receptor was derived from a man younger than 35 who had mild COVID-19 (a few samples of this study predate the infection). Cell type and time point are not known. The sequenced sample was PBMCs or a T cell subset sorted from them (not recorded which). The CDR3 loop reads CASSYSMPGSRASSPLHF. The CDR3 DNA reads as TGTGCCAGCAGTTACTCGATGCCGGGGTCCCGCGCTTCTTCACCCCTCCACTTT.